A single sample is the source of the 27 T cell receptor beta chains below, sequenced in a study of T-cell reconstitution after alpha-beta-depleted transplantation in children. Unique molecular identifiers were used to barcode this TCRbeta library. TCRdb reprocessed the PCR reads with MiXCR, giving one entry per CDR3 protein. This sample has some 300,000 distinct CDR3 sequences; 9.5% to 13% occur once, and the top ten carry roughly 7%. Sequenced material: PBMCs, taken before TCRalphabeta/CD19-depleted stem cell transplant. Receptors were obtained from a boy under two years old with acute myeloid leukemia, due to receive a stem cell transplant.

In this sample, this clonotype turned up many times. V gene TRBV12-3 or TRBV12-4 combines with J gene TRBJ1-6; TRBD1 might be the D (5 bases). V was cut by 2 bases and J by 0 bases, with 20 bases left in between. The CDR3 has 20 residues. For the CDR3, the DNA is TGTGCCAGCAGTTTAATTTATCGGGACGATCCTCGCTCCTATAATTCACCCCTCCACTTT. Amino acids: CASSLIYRDDPRSYNSPLHF.

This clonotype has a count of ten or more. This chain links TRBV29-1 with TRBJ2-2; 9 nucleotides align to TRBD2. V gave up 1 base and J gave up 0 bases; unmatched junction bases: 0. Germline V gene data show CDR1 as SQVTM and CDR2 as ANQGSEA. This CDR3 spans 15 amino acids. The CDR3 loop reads CSVEGLAANTGELFF. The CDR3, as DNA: TGCAGCGTTGAAGGACTAGCGGCGAACACCGGGGAGCTGTTTTTT.

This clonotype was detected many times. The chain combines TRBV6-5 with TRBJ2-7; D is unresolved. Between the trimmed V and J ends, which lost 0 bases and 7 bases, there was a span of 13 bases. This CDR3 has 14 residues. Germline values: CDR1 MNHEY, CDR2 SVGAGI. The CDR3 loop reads CASSYSIRTREQYF. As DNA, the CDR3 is TGTGCCAGCAGTTACTCGATTCGGACGAGGGAGCAGTACTTC.

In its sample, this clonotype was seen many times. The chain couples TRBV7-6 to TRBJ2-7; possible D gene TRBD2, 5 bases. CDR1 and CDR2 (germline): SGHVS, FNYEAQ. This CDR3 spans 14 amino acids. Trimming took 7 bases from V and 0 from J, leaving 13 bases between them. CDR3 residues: CASTLALGSYEQYF. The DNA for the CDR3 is TGTGCCAGCACCCTAGCTCTGGGCTCCTACGAGCAGTACTTC.

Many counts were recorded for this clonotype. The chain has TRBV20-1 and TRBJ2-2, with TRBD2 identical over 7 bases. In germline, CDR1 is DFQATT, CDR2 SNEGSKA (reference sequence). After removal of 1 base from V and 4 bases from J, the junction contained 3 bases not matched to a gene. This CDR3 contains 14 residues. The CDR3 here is CSARAGGGTGELFF. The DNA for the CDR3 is TGCAGTGCTAGAGCTGGCGGGGGCACCGGGGAGCTGTTTTTT.

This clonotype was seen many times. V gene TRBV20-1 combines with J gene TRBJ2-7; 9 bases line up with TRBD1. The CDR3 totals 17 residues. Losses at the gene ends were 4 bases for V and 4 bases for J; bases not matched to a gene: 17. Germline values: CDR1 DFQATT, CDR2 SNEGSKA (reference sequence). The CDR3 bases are TGCAGTGCTACACCAATGGGGACAGGGTGGAAATGGTACGAGCAGTACTTC. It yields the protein CSATPMGTGWKWYEQYF.

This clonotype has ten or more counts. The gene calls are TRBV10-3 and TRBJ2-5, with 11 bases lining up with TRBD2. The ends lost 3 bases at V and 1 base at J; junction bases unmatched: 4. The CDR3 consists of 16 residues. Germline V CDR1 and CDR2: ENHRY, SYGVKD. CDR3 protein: CAISDLAGGLQETQYF. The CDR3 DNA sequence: TGTGCCATCAGTGATCTAGCGGGGGGCCTCCAAGAGACCCAGTACTTC.

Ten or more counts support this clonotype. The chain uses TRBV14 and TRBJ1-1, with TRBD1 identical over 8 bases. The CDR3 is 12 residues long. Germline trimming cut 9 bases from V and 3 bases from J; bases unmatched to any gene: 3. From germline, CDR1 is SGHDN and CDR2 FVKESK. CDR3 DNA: TGTGCCAGTGGACAGGGTTACACTGAAGCTTTCTTT. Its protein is CASGQGYTEAFF.

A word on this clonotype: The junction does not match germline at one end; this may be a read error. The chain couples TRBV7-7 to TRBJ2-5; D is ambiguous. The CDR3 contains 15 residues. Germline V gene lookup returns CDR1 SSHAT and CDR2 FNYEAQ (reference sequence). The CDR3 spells CASSLGVQFQETQYF. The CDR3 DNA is TGTGCTAGCAGCTTAGGTGTACAGTTCCAAGAGACCCAGTACTTC.

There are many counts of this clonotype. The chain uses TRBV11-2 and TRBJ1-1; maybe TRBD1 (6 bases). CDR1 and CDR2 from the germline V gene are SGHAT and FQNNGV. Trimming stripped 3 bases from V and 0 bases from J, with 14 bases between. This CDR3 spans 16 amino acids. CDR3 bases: TGTGCCAGCAGCTTTGGGGCTGGGACATTGAACACTGAAGCTTTCTTT. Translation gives CASSFGAGTLNTEAFF.

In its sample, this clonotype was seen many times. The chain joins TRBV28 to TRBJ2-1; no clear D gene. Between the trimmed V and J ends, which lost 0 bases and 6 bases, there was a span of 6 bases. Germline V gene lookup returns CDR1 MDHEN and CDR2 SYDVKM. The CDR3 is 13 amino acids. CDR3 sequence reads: CASSLWLGNEQFF. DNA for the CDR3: TGTGCCAGCAGTTTATGGCTGGGCAATGAGCAGTTCTTC.

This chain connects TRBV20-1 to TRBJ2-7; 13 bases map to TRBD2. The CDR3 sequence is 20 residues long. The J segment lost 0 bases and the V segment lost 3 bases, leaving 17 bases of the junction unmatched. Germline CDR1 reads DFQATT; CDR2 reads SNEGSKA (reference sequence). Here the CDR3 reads CSARGKGPGTSGKASYEQYF. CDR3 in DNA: TGCAGTGCTAGGGGCAAGGGCCCTGGGACTAGCGGGAAAGCCTCCTACGAGCAGTACTTC.

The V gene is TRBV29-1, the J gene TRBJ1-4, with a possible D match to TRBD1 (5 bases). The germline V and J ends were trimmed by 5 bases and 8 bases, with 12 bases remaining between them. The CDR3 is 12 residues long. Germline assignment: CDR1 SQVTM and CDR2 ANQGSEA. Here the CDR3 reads CSVSAGEEKLFF. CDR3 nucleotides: TGCAGCGTTTCCGCGGGGGAAGAAAAACTGTTTTTT. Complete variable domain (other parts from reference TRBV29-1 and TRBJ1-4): SAVISQKPSRDICQRGTSLTIQCQVDSQVTMMFWYRQQPGQSLTLIATANQGSEATYESGFVIDKFPISRPNLTFSTLTVSNMSPEDSSIYLCSVSAGEEKLFFGSGTQLSVL.

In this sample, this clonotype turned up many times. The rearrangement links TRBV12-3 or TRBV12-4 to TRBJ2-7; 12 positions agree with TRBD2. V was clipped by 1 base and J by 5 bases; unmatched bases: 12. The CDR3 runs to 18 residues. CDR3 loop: CASSLGLAGGPMGDEQYF. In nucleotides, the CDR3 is TGTGCCAGCAGTTTAGGCCTAGCGGGGGGGCCGATGGGGGACGAGCAGTACTTC.

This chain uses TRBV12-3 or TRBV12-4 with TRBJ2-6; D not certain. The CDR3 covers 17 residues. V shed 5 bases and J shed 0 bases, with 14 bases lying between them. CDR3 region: CASSPSLGSSGANVLTF. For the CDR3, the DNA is TGTGCCAGCAGTCCTTCGTTGGGCAGCTCTGGGGCCAACGTCCTGACTTTC.

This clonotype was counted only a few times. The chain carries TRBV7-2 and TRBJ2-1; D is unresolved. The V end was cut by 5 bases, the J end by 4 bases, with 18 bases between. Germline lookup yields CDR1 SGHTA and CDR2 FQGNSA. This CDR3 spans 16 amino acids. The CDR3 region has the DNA TGTGCCAGCAGCCAACTGCTGACAATCACTTACAATGAGCAGTTCTTC. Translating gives CASSQLLTITYNEQFF.

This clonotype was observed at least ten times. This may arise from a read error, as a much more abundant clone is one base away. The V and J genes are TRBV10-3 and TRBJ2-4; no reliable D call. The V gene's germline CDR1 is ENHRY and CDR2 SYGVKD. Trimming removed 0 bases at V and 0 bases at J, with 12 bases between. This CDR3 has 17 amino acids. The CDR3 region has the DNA TGTGCCATCAGTGAGTCAGGGATTTCAGGAGCCAAAAACATTCAGTACTTC. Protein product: CAISESGISGAKNIQYF.

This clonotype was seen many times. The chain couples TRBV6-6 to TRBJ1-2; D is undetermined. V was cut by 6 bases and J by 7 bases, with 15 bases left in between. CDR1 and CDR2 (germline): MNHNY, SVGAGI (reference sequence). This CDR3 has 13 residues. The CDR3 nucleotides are TGTGCCAGCAGCCCTCAAAAATTGCGTGGCTACACCTTC. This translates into CASSPQKLRGYTF.

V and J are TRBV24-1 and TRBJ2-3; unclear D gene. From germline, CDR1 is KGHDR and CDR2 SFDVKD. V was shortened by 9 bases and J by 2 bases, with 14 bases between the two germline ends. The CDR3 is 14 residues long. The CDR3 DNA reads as TGTGCCACCCAGGCAGGAGCCCCCACAGATACGCAGTATTTT. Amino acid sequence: CATQAGAPTDTQYF.

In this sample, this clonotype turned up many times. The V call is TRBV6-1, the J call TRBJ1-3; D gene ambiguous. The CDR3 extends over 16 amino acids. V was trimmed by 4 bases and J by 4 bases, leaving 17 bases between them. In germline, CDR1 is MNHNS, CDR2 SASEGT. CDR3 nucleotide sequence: TGTGCCAGCAGTGCCACCCGGACCGTTGGCGGAAACACCATATATTTT. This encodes CASSATRTVGGNTIYF.

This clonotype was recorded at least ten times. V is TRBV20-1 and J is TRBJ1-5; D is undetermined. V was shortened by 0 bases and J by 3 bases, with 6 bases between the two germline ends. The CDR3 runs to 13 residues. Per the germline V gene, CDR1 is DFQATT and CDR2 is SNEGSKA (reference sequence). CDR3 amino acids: CSARDAPNQPQHF. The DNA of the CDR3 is TGCAGTGCTAGAGATGCCCCCAATCAGCCCCAGCATTTT.

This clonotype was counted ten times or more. In nucleotides, the CDR3 is TGCGCCAGCAGTTCAAGGGGGGGAACTAATGAAAAACTGTTTTTT. Translating it yields CASSSRGGTNEKLFF. The rearrangement joins TRBV5-1 to TRBJ1-4; the D gene is possibly TRBD1 (6 bases). Trimming removed 5 bases from V and 1 base from J, with 12 bases in between. This CDR3 has 15 amino acids. CDR1 and CDR2 (germline): SGHRS, YFSETQ.

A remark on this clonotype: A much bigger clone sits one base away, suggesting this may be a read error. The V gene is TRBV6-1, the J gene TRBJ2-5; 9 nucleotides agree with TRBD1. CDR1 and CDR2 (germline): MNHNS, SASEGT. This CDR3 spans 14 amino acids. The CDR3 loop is CASRKQGAGETEYF. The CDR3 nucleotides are TGTGCCAGCAGAAAACAGGGGGCAGGGGAGACCGAGTACTTC.

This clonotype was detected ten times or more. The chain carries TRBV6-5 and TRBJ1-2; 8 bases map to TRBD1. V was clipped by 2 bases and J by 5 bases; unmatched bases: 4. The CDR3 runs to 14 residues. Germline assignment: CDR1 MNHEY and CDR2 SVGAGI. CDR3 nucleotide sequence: TGTGCCAGCAGTTACACCCGGACAGGGTATGGCTACACCTTC. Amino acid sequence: CASSYTRTGYGYTF.

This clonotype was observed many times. The CDR3 sequence: CASSQDRLGYNEQFF. CDR3 sequence (DNA): TGTGCCAGCAGCCAAGATCGGCTAGGATACAATGAGCAGTTCTTC. The rearrangement links TRBV3-1 to TRBJ2-1; D unclear. The germline V gene has CDR1 LGHDT and CDR2 YNNKEL (reference sequence). Trimming pared 0 bases from V and 4 bases from J, leaving 10 bases between. This CDR3 has 15 residues.

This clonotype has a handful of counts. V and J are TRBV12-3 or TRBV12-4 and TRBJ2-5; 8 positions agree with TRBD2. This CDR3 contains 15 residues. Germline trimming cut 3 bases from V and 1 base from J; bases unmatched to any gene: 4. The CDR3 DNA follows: TGTGCCAGCAGTTTCACCCGGGGGGGCCAAGAGACCCAGTACTTC. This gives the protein CASSFTRGGQETQYF.

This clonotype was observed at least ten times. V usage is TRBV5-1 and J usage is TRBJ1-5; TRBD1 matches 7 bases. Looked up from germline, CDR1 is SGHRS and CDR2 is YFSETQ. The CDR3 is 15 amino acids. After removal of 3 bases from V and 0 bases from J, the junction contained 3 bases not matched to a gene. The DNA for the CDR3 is TGCGCCAGCAGCTCAACAGGGGCTAGCAATCAGCCCCAGCATTTT. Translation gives CASSSTGASNQPQHF. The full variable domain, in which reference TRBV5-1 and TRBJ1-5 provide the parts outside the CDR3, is KAGVTQTPRYLIKTRGQQVTLSCSPISGHRSVSWYQQTPGQGLQFLFEYFSETQRNKGNFPGRFSGRQFSNSRSEMNVSTLELGDSALYLCASSSTGASNQPQHFGDGTRLSIL.